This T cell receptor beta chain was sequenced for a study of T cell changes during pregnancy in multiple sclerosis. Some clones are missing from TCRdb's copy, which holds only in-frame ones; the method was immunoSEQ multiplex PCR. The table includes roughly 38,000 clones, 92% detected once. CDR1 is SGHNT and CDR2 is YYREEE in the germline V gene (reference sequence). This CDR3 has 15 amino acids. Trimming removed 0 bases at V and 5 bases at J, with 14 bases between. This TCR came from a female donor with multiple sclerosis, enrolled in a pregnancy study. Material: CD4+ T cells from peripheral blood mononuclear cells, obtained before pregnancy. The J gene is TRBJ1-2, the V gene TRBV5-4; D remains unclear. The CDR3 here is CASSLVGPGRYGYTF. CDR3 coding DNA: TGTGCCAGCAGCTTGGTTGGGCCGGGGAGGTATGGCTACACCTTC.